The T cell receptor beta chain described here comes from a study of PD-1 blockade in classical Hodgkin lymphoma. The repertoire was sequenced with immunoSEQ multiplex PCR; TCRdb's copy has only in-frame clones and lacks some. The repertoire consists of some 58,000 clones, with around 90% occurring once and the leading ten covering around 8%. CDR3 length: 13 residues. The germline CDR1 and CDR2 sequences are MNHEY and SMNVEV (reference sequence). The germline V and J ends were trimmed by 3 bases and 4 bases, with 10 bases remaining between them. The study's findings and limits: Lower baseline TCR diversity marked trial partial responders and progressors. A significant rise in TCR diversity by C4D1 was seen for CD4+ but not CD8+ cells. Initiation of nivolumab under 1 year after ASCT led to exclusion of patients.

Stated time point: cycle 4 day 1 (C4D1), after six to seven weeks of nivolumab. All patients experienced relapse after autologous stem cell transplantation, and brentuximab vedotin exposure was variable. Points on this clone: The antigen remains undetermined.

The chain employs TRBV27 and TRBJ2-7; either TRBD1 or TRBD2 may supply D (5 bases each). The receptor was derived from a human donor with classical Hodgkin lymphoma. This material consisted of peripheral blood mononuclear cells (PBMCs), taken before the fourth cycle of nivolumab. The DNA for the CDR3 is TGTGCCAGCAGTTTTGGGACCACTTACGAGCAGTACTTC. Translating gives CASSFGTTYEQYF.